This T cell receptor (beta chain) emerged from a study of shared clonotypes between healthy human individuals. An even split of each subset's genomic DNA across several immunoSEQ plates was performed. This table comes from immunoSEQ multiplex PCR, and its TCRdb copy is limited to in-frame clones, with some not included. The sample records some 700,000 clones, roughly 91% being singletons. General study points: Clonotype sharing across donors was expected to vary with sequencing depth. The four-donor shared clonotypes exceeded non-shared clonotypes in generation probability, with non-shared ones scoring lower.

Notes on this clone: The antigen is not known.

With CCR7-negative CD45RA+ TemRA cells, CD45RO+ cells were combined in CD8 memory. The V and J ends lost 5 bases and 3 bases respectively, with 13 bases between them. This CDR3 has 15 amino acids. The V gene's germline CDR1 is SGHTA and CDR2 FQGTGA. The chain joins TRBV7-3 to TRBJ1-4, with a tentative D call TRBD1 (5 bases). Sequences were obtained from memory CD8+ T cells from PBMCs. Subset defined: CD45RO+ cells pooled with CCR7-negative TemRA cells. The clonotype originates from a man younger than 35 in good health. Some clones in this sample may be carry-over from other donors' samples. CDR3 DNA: TGTGCCAGCAGCCCGCCCGGGGCGGCTAATGAAAAACTGTTTTTT. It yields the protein CASSPPGAANEKLFF.